This T cell receptor (beta chain) came from a study of T cell repertoires in cytomegalovirus infection. Study background: Public TCR beta signatures were indicative of both CMV infection and a matching HLA type.

Trimming removed 2 bases at V and 4 bases at J, with 15 bases between. Germline CDR1 reads MNHEY; CDR2 reads SVGEGT. The CDR3 length is 15 residues. As concerns this clonotype: What it binds is unknown.

MiXCR was run by TCRdb on the reads, yielding one entry per CDR3 protein. The sample consists of around 550,000 distinct CDR3 sequences, more than 25% of them appearing once. Findings and caveats of the study: HLA-C-restricted CMV clonotypes gave the most frequent clonotype in two of eight donors. Totalled public TCR beta family frequency picked out people who carried CMV plus the relevant HLA.

This clonotype originated in a human donor in good health (CMV status not recorded). Some clones in this sample may be carry-over from other donors' samples. The J gene is TRBJ2-7, the V gene TRBV6-2 or TRBV6-3; D not resolved. The source material was PBMCs. Here the CDR3 reads CASSYGYPASYEQYF. In DNA form, the CDR3 reads TGTGCCAGCAGTTACGGGTATCCGGCTTCGTACGAGCAGTACTTC.